The source of this T cell receptor beta chain is a study of CD8 T cells in Susac syndrome. Overall study results and limits: A relatively small number of individuals underwent TCR sequencing and HLA analysis.

Sequencing of TCR beta was undertaken in CD8+ and CD4+ T cells derived from blood. Negative isolation yielded CD8+ and CD4+ T cells; FACS enriched TEMRA cells. Random hexamers were used to reverse transcribe an amount of roughly 0.45 to 1 ug RNA. Amplification of TCR beta CDR3 spanned 54 Vbeta and 13 Jbeta via immunoSEQ multiplex PCR. TCRdb reprocessed the immunoSEQ multiplex PCR reads with MiXCR, giving one entry per CDR3 protein. The sample consists of around 200,000 distinct CDR3 sequences, 85% to 95% of them appearing once. The V and J ends lost 4 bases and 8 bases, in that order; junction bases with no gene match: 11. Germline CDR1 is SQVTM and CDR2 is ANQGSEA. The CDR3 runs 14 residues. Concerning this clonotype itself: What it recognizes is unknown.

The TCR was taken from a human donor in good health. The V gene is TRBV29-1, the J gene TRBJ2-1; 7 bases are a match to TRBD2. The sequenced sample was CD4+ T cells from PBMCs. CDR3 sequence reads: CSVVRRLAPDEQFF. Written as DNA, the CDR3 is TGCAGCGTTGTTCGTCGACTAGCCCCAGATGAGCAGTTCTTC.